The entry below describes one TCR beta chain. Its antigen is not yet known. Base qualities are not recorded, but no much larger clone differs from it by a single base. The record originates from a study of glioma-infiltrating T cells (dated by TCRdb to 2016 to 2018). In terms of the full investigation: Sequencing of TCR alpha- and beta-chain repertoires was performed on glioma tissue, on non-neoplastic brain tissue, and on matched peripheral blood mononuclear cells. The paired cohort was made up of three low-grade glioma patients, 8 or 9 primary glioblastoma patients and three non-glioma patients who contributed non-neoplastic brain tissue. To measure how far tissue and blood T-cell populations diverged, each tissue-infiltrating repertoire was compared against the peripheral blood repertoire of the same patient. The paper as a whole reports these results and caveats: VJ-independent divergence between tissue and blood was found to be below expectation in non-neoplastic patients but above expectation in all gliomas, particularly low-grade gliomas. Tissue and blood shared very few CDR3 sequences, a result attributed to high CDR3 diversity and limited sampling. Group comparisons were based on small numbers of patients: three non-neoplastic, three low-grade glioma and 7 to 9 glioblastoma patients.

From the cysteine up to the phenylalanine, the CDR3 has a length of 17 residues. Only the CDR3 DNA stays, 51 bases, in frame from base 1. Sequences SEHNR (CDR1) and FQNEAQ (CDR2) are obtained from the germline V gene (reference sequence). The junction carries 26 bases between V and J, which are trimmed by 9 bases and 3 bases respectively. The iRepertoire nested amplicon-rescue multiplex PCR (arm-PCR) platform was used to amplify TCR alpha and beta CDR3 regions from RNA. For one-step reverse transcription and amplification, roughly 90-450 ng of tissue mRNA or PBMC total RNA was used as input. Following bead purification, Illumina adapters were added through a secondary multiplex PCR, and the libraries were then gel-purified between 200 and 400 bp. The libraries contained internal 6-nucleotide barcodes that were used for demultiplexing. Sequencing of the libraries was done on an Illumina MiSeq using 2x220 or 2x250 nucleotide paired-end reads. Per the authors' processing: Paired reads were merged using FLASH 1.2.11 and aligned with BWA-MEM to the GRCh37 human genome, and TRA and TRB reads were then extracted. For V and J assignment, an IMGT-derived reference of cassette sequences and CDR3 motifs that included pseudogenes was used. Reads were translated in three frames, and productive CDR3s were defined as those with a C...FGXG motif and no stop codons. Clonotypes were defined as unique combinations of V-J cassette pair and CDR3 amino acid sequence. Reads were filtered by Hamming distance, thresholded by each sample's sequence error rate in mapped regions. TCRdb reprocessed the public reads (quality trimming at Q25 with fastp, clone calling with MiXCR) and kept in-frame beta chains. Each CDR3 protein gets just one entry, which takes the most common genes and DNA from the rows behind it. The V and J calls follow TCRdb's processing rather than the paper's. This sample has roughly 120,000 distinct CDR3 sequences in its table, and less than 30% of those were observed once. Roughly a third of the sample lies in the top ten.

The sequence derives from a human donor with low-grade glioma or glioblastoma, undergoing nonglioma brain surgery, or in good health (not recorded which). Sequencing was done on a sample of glioma tissue, nonneoplastic brain tissue, or PBMCs (not recorded which). The rearrangement joined TRBV7-9 to TRBJ1-1; TRBD1 is a weak D gene call, 5 bases matching. CDR3 reads: CARSQKAIGGTDTEAFF. The DNA is as follows: TGTGCCAGAAGCCAAAAAGCCATTGGGGGGACGGACACTGAAGCTTTCTTT.